Below are 27 T cell receptor beta chains sequenced from a single sample in a study of blood T cell repertoires in COVID-19. Here immunoSEQ multiplex PCR was the method, and the copy in TCRdb shows in-frame clones only, minus some. The table has about 170,000 clones, more than 90% seen once. Sequencing input: peripheral blood. The source is a man over 45 with acute or convalescent COVID-19.

This chain uses TRBV28 with TRBJ1-1; weak D call: TRBD1 (6 bases). The germline V and J ends were trimmed by 2 bases and 4 bases, with 14 bases remaining between them. Germline V gene lookup returns CDR1 MDHEN and CDR2 SYDVKM. This CDR3 is 15 amino acids long. The CDR3 is CASSLIRGAATEAFF. CDR3 in DNA: TGTGCCAGCAGTTTAATTCGGGGGGCGGCCACTGAAGCTTTCTTT.

V and J are TRBV11-2 and TRBJ1-5; a weak D match, TRBD1 (6 bases). V lost 5 bases to trimming and J lost 3 bases, with 11 bases between them. This CDR3 contains 14 residues. The germline CDR1 and CDR2 sequences are SGHAT and FQNNGV. The CDR3 sequence is CASSPDRHNQPQHF. The CDR3 coding sequence is TGTGCCAGCAGCCCAGACAGGCACAATCAGCCCCAGCATTTT.

This chain uses TRBV6-5 with TRBJ2-1; D may be TRBD2 (6 bases). Germline assignment: CDR1 MNHEY and CDR2 SVGAGI. The CDR3 has 14 residues. Trimming removed 2 bases from V and 7 bases from J, with 12 bases in between. The CDR3 DNA reads as TGTGCCAGCAGTTACATCGCCGCGGGGAATGAGCAGTTCTTC. The encoded protein is CASSYIAAGNEQFF.

The gene calls are TRBV27 and TRBJ2-7; 8 bases align to TRBD2. Germline V gives CDR1 MNHEY, CDR2 SMNVEV (reference sequence). CDR3 length: 15 residues. Germline trimming cut 5 bases from V and 3 bases from J; bases unmatched to any gene: 9. The CDR3 sequence is CASSTPGLGVYEQYF. The CDR3 DNA reads as TGTGCCAGCAGTACTCCGGGACTAGGAGTCTACGAGCAGTACTTC.

The CDR3 loop reads CASSQDPLAGSSTDTQYF. The CDR3 DNA reads TGTGCCAGCAGCCAAGACCCTCTAGCGGGGTCTAGCACAGATACGCAGTATTTT. The rearrangement joins TRBV4-2 to TRBJ2-3, with 9 positions matching TRBD2. Unmatched junction bases numbered 7, after V lost 0 bases and J lost 0 bases. This CDR3 region has 18 residues. In germline, CDR1 is LGHNA, CDR2 YNFKEQ.

The V and J genes are TRBV2 and TRBJ1-2, with TRBD1 matching 8 bases. Trimming cost V 8 bases and J 3 bases; bases outside gene matches: 5. The germline gives CDR1 SNHLY, CDR2 FYNNEI. The CDR3 length is 13 residues. CDR3 sequence reads: CASGAGGDYGYTF. The CDR3 region has the DNA TGTGCCAGCGGAGCAGGGGGCGACTATGGCTACACCTTC.

V gene TRBV7-2 combines with J gene TRBJ2-3; TRBD1 is a possible D gene (6 bases). The CDR3 extends over 14 amino acids. In germline, CDR1 is SGHTA, CDR2 FQGNSA. With 3 bases removed from V and 5 bases from J, the gap between germline ends came to 12 bases. As DNA, the CDR3 is TGTGCCAGCAGCTTGGGGACATTCGGAGATACGCAGTATTTT. Encoded protein: CASSLGTFGDTQYF.

V and J are TRBV9 and TRBJ2-6, with a weak D call TRBD1 (6 bases). This CDR3 is 14 amino acids long. Trimming took 3 bases from V and 2 from J, leaving 6 bases between them. Germline assignment: CDR1 SGDLS and CDR2 YYNGEE. The CDR3 nucleotides are TGTGCCAGCAGCGCAGGGGCTGGGGCCAACGTCCTGACTTTC. Protein product: CASSAGAGANVLTF.

The chain combines TRBV28 with TRBJ2-7; 9 nucleotides align to TRBD1. The germline gives CDR1 MDHEN, CDR2 SYDVKM. The CDR3 is made up of 13 amino acids. Losses at the gene ends were 8 bases for V and 3 bases for J; bases not matched to a gene: 5. In DNA, the CDR3 is TGTGCCAGCTCCGGACAGGGGTTCTACGAGCAGTACTTC. Its translation is CASSGQGFYEQYF.

The chain carries TRBV6-1 and TRBJ1-2; D gene ambiguous. The V end lost 3 bases, the J end lost 4 bases, and 6 bases lay between the germline ends. This CDR3 is 12 amino acids long. The germline V gene has CDR1 MNHNS and CDR2 SASEGT. CDR3 amino acids: CASSDLSYGYTF. Here the CDR3 DNA reads TGTGCCAGCAGTGACCTCAGCTATGGCTACACCTTC.

V gene TRBV6-5 combines with J gene TRBJ1-5, with D perhaps TRBD1 (6 bases). Deletions cut 5 bases from V and 7 bases from J, with 12 bases between. CDR3 length: 13 residues. Germline V gives CDR1 MNHEY, CDR2 SVGAGI. This chain's CDR3 is CASSPNRVQPQHF. CDR3 nucleotide sequence: TGTGCCAGCAGTCCCAACAGGGTCCAGCCCCAGCATTTT.

The rearrangement uses TRBV21-1 and TRBJ1-4. TRBV21-1 is an annotated pseudogene. This CDR3 has 14 amino acids. The CDR3 region is CASSKSLRVEKLFF. The DNA for the CDR3 is TGTGCCAGCAGCAAATCTCTGAGGGTTGAAAAACTGTTTTTT.

The chain employs TRBV2 and TRBJ2-1; a possible D gene is TRBD2 (6 bases). Germline CDR1 SNHLY, CDR2 FYNNEI. Between the trimmed V and J ends, which lost 4 bases and 7 bases, there was a span of 11 bases. The CDR3 runs 13 residues. The CDR3 sequence is CASSVDGGNEQFF. CDR3 bases: TGTGCCAGCAGTGTAGACGGAGGGAATGAGCAGTTCTTC.

With regard to this clone: Other DNA sequences from this sample encode an identical CDR3 as well. The chain has TRBV6-5 and TRBJ1-1, with a possible D match to TRBD1 (5 bases). V lost 5 bases to trimming and J lost 5 bases, with 12 bases between them. The germline gives CDR1 MNHEY, CDR2 SVGAGI. The CDR3 covers 13 residues. CDR3: CASSPQGGTEAFF. The CDR3 nucleotides read TGTGCCAGCAGTCCCCAGGGAGGGACTGAAGCTTTCTTT.

This clone was recorded only once. This chain uses TRBV20-1 with TRBJ2-5, with a weak D call TRBD2 (6 bases). Per germline, CDR1 DFQATT and CDR2 SNEGSKA (reference sequence). The length of the CDR3 is 12 residues. V lost 3 bases to trimming and J lost 6 bases, with 11 bases between them. The CDR3 protein is CSASGLPKTQYF. CDR3 bases: TGCAGTGCTAGTGGACTACCCAAGACCCAGTACTTC.

This chain uses TRBV6-6 with TRBJ2-7, with 8 bases lining up with TRBD2. The CDR3 extends over 14 amino acids. Germline CDR1 reads MNHNY; CDR2 reads SVGAGI (reference sequence). V shed 11 bases, J shed 0 bases, and the junction held 9 bases outside the gene matches. CDR3 sequence (DNA): TGTGCCTCCGGGGGGGTGGGAAACTCCTACGAGCAGTACTTC. Residues: CASGGVGNSYEQYF.

V gene TRBV3-1 (or the pseudogene TRBV3-2) combines with J gene TRBJ2-1, with a possible D match to TRBD2 (5 bases). Germline V gives CDR1 LGHDT, CDR2 YNNKEL (reference sequence). The CDR3 loop spans 15 amino acids. V was clipped by 2 bases and J by 4 bases, with 12 bases between them. The DNA of the CDR3 is TGTGCCAGCAGCCAACGAGGGAGTAGGTACAATGAGCAGTTCTTC. Its translation is CASSQRGSRYNEQFF.

The chain combines TRBV5-4 with TRBJ2-1; 11 nucleotides line up with TRBD1. CDR1 and CDR2 from the germline V gene are SGHNT and YYREEE (reference sequence). CDR3 length: 17 amino acids. V was pared by 0 bases and J by 4 bases, with 6 bases of the junction left unmatched. The chain's CDR3 is CASSLGGRDRGYNEQFF. DNA for the CDR3: TGTGCCAGCAGCTTGGGGGGCCGGGACAGGGGGTACAATGAGCAGTTCTTC. The full variable domain, its missing parts supplied by reference TRBV5-4 and TRBJ2-1, is ETGVTQSPTHLIKTRGQQVTLRCSSQSGHNTVSWYQQALGQGPQFIFQYYREEENGRGNFPPRFSGLQFPNYSSELNVNALELDDSALYLCASSLGGRDRGYNEQFFGPGTRLTVL.

The chain has TRBV30 and TRBJ2-1, with D perhaps TRBD2 (7 bases). Germline lookup yields CDR1 GTSNPN and CDR2 SVGIG (reference sequence). V lost 7 bases and J lost 12, with 19 bases in between. The CDR3 has 12 amino acids. The CDR3 here is CALEGGGGAQFF. The CDR3 coding sequence is TGTGCCTTGGAGGGGGGGGGAGGGGCGCAGTTCTTC.

The rearrangement joins TRBV6-5 to TRBJ2-7; D is perhaps TRBD1 (6 bases). Germline V CDR1 and CDR2: MNHEY, SVGAGI. This CDR3 contains 13 residues. Trimming left V 0 bases short and J 4 bases short, with 7 bases between. CDR3 sequence reads: CASSYSQGYEQYV. The CDR3 DNA reads as TGTGCCAGCAGTTACTCTCAGGGGTACGAGCAGTACGTC.

The V and J genes are TRBV18 and TRBJ2-2; D possibly corresponds to TRBD2 (6 bases). Germline CDR1 is KGHSH and CDR2 is LQKENI. V shed 4 bases and J shed 2 bases, with 14 bases lying between them. The CDR3 loop spans 16 amino acids. CDR3 in DNA: TGTGCCAGCTCACAAACCGGGACTGTAAACACCGGGGAGCTGTTTTTT. Translation gives CASSQTGTVNTGELFF.

The chain recombines TRBV9 with TRBJ2-2; D not resolved. Germline lookup yields CDR1 SGDLS and CDR2 YYNGEE. V shed 3 bases and J shed 8 bases, with 14 bases lying between them. The CDR3 is 14 amino acids. The chain's CDR3 is CASSGILSPGELFF. The CDR3 coding sequence is TGTGCCAGCAGCGGGATTCTTAGCCCTGGGGAGCTGTTTTTT.

The chain combines TRBV18 with TRBJ2-4, with TRBD1 identical over 12 bases. CDR1 and CDR2 (germline): KGHSH, LQKENI. Trimming at V came to 6 bases and at J to 0 bases, leaving 9 bases not matched to a gene. This CDR3 has 18 amino acids. This chain's CDR3 is CASSRGQGAALAKNIQYF. The DNA of the CDR3 is TGTGCCAGCTCCCGGGGACAGGGGGCGGCTCTAGCCAAAAACATTCAGTACTTC.

The chain uses TRBV3-1 (or the pseudogene TRBV3-2) and TRBJ2-5; 13 bases agree with TRBD2. The CDR3 contains 15 residues. With 4 bases clipped from V and 4 bases from J, the junction kept 3 bases outside the gene matches. CDR1 is LGHDT and CDR2 is YNNKEL in the germline V gene (reference sequence). CDR3 sequence (DNA): TGTGCCAGCAGCCGACTAGCGGGAGGAGGAGAGACCCAGTACTTC. Its protein is CASSRLAGGGETQYF.

The gene calls are TRBV18 and TRBJ2-3; D call uncertain. This CDR3 has 14 residues. Per the germline V gene, CDR1 is KGHSH and CDR2 is LQKENI. The V end was cut by 2 bases, the J end by 5 bases, with 11 bases between. The CDR3 region has the DNA TGTGCCAGCTCACCAGACGGTGGAGAAGATACGCAGTATTTT. Translated, it gives CASSPDGGEDTQYF.

The V and J genes are TRBV24-1 and TRBJ2-2; the match to TRBD2 covers 14 bases. Per the germline V gene, CDR1 is KGHDR and CDR2 is SFDVKD. CDR3 size: 20 residues. Losses at the gene ends were 3 bases for V and 0 bases for J; bases not matched to a gene: 8. The CDR3 sequence is CATSDTGTSGGYSNTGELFF. The CDR3 nucleotides are TGTGCCACCAGTGATACAGGGACTAGCGGGGGATATTCGAACACCGGGGAGCTGTTTTTT.

The V and J genes are TRBV12-1 and TRBJ2-2; the table's D call, TRBD2, was not checked against the DNA. TRBV12-1 represents a pseudogene. The CDR3 is made up of 17 amino acids. CDR3 nucleotide sequence: TGTGCCAGCAGCTTCCATCTAGCGGGAGAAAACACCGGGGAGCTGTTTTTT. Translation gives CASSFHLAGENTGELFF.